The sequence of this T cell receptor (beta chain) was determined in a study of blood T cells in healthy people across ages. A J-beta primer mix and a sample-barcoded 5' primer were used in a second PCR of about 7 to 12 cycles. Each CDR3 protein is one row after TCRdb ran MiXCR on the 5' RACE reads. There are about 780,000 distinct CDR3 sequences in the sample; around 25% occur only once, and around 3% lies in the top ten. The sample was also reused in another study, on T cells of mothers and their children.

The TCR sequence derives from a boy aged 5-17 years in good health. Sequenced input: blood.

CDR3 amino acids: CASSFQGPSEKLFF. The CDR3 nucleotides read TGTGCCAGCAGTTTCCAGGGCCCGAGTGAAAAACTGTTTTTT. The V and J genes are TRBV12-3 or TRBV12-4 and TRBJ1-4, with TRBD1 as a possible D gene (5 bases). The CDR3 loop spans 14 amino acids. The V gene lost 3 bases and the J gene lost 7 bases, with 12 bases spanning the gap.